The clone carrying this TCR beta chain was seen a few times. What it recognizes is unknown. The data were obtained in a study of T cells in Graves' hyperthyroidism and ophthalmopathy. Overall study: At initial diagnosis, before any treatment had begun, peripheral blood was obtained. Study outcomes and limitations: Blood samples included most of the expanded thyroid clonotypes exceeding 0.001.

Deletions cut 6 bases from V and 7 bases from J, with 18 bases between. CDR3 size: 14 residues. Per the germline V gene, CDR1 is SQVTM and CDR2 is ANQGSEA. Newly diagnosed patients aged 18 to 65 had hyperthyroidism of under 2 months' duration. Lactation, pregnancy, other autoimmune disease or uncontrolled infection led to exclusion of patients. What was amplified from RNA transcripts were TCR beta CDR3 regions. With the HTBI primer set, the TCR CDR3 went through a first round of RT-PCR. TCRdb reprocessed the multiplex PCR reads via MiXCR and lists one record per CDR3 protein. The sample has over 500,000 distinct CDR3 sequences; around 15% are singletons.

V gene TRBV29-1 combines with J gene TRBJ2-2; D may correspond to TRBD1 or TRBD2 (5 bases each). Specimen: blood. This receptor was obtained from a woman in her 40s with Graves' hyperthyroidism. The CDR3 DNA is TGCAGCGTATCCCCGGGACGGAGCGACGGGGAGCTGTTTTTT. Translated: CSVSPGRSDGELFF.